The TCR beta chain under discussion was sequenced for a study of beta chain features in type 1 diabetes. Study in general: All of the samples together had 107,917,701 sorted cells examined. Findings and limits, study-wide: Whatever favoring of shorter templates PCR might show would apply equally to patients and controls. Naive, central memory and Treg TCRB repertoires appeared more alike in patients than in healthy donors. Shorter TCRB CDR3s, moderately but significantly so, marked every one of the four CD4+ subsets in Type 1 diabetes patients. Type 1 diabetes patients showed fewer insertions and more deletions at VDJ junctions.

This clone was detected a few times. What it binds is not known. The entirety of the isolated RNA underwent reverse transcription, so expressed TCRB transcripts were sequenced. Profiling relied on immunoSEQ multiplex PCR, and the TCRdb table lists in-frame clones only, not all of them. The sample includes 300,000 to 350,000 clones, approximately 9.9% of them seen just once. Sequenced: central memory CD4+ T cells from blood. The receptor comes from a man under 40 with type 1 diabetes.

The CDR3 DNA is TGTGCCAGCTCACCGATCGATGAGCAGTTCTTC. Its translation is CASSPIDEQFF. This sequence joins TRBV18 and TRBJ2-1, with D hard to call. Trimming removed 3 bases from V and 8 bases from J, with 5 bases in between. The germline V gene encodes CDR1 KGHSH and CDR2 LQKENI. This CDR3 contains 11 residues.